This TCR beta chain was identified in a study of neoadjuvant anti-PD-1 for oral cavity cancer. The sample holds many counts of this clone. In the same sample, other DNA sequences code for this CDR3. Time point meaning: after neoadjuvant nivolumab, at surgical resection. The table came from immunoSEQ multiplex PCR; TCRdb's copy has only in-frame clones and leaves some out. Of tens of thousands of clones listed, 20% to 30% are singletons. The V end lost 1 base, the J end lost 3 bases, and 10 bases lay between the germline ends. Germline lookup yields CDR1 LNHNV and CDR2 YYDKDF (reference sequence). The CDR3 has 14 residues.

The material was tumor tissue, obtained after nivolumab (anti-PD-1) treatment. The TCR was taken from a person aged 40-85 years with oral cavity squamous cell carcinoma. The chain employs TRBV15 and TRBJ2-7; unclear D gene. The DNA for the CDR3 is TGTGCCACCAGCAGAGCTACCGGTGGCTACGAGCAGTACTTC. Translating gives CATSRATGGYEQYF.